This entry features one T cell receptor beta chain sequence. The antigen this receptor binds is unknown. The sample holds no much larger clone one base away, and base qualities are not on file. Systemically healthy Caucasian individuals from Russia, around 38 in total and aged about 6 to 100 years, were included as donors. Approximately 9.3 milliliters of peripheral blood were collected from each donor into EDTA-treated Vacutainer tubes. Ficoll-Paque density-gradient centrifugation was used to isolate PBMCs, with at least 7 million per sample. Trizol reagent was used to extract total RNA from PBMCs, with at least 6 micrograms per sample. The percentages of naive CD45RAhigh/CD27high T cells were determined by flow cytometry on a PBMC aliquot from every donor. Library construction relied on 5' RACE. Data came from an Illumina HiSeq 2500. A second PCR of roughly 7 to 11 cycles was run with a J-beta primer mix and a sample-barcoded 5' primer. A template-switch 5' adaptor carrying 12 random nucleotides introduced a unique molecular identifier onto each TCR beta cDNA molecule. Each sample yielded at least 2.5 million CDR3-containing paired-end reads. First-strand cDNA was synthesized from all RNA with the Mint cDNA synthesis kit, primed by a TRBC-specific oligonucleotide. Following uracil-DNA glycosylase treatment, a first 18-cycle PCR with universal primers M1SS and BC2_uni_R was performed on all cDNA. In the authors' own workflow: Normalization of each sample was performed by random selection of 1 million high-quality reads, each carrying a distinct molecular identifier. Instead of being binned into consensus sequences, reads with shared molecular identifiers were discarded. MiTCR, with a Q25 quality threshold and the strictest error-elimination algorithm, was used for CDR3 identification, clonotype clustering and error correction. A nonparametric unseen species model with Euler transformation was used to estimate lower-bound total TCR beta diversity. TCRdb reanalyzed the raw reads on its own, using fastp at Q25 for trimming and MiXCR for clone calling, and kept in-frame beta chains. All rows with the same CDR3 protein become a single entry with the most common DNA and genes. These V and J calls originate from TCRdb's pipeline instead of the authors' own analysis. For this sample there are hundreds of thousands of distinct CDR3 sequences; approximately 53% appear just once. The ten largest make up about 26% of the sample.

The data stem from a study of blood T cells in healthy people across ages (dated by TCRdb to the mid-2010s). Regarding the research as a whole: Template switching captured roughly one uniquely barcoded TCR beta cDNA molecule per two T cells in model experiments. To track age-related changes in TCR beta repertoire diversity, the study relied on deep sequencing normalized with unique cDNA molecular identifiers. Donors were grouped into four age groups: young (average 16 years), middle-aged (approximately 41), aged (roughly 67) and long-lived (82). To avoid experimental bias, donors of different ages were randomly spread across the sequencing lanes. For two donors (one aged 18 to 30 and one aged 80 or older), the study analyzed two additional independent replicas of 1 million unique cDNA reads from the same blood draw.

According to the germline V gene (reference sequence), CDR1 reads DFQATT and CDR2 reads SNEGSKA. Including the terminal cysteine and phenylalanine, the CDR3 comprises 8 residues. CDR3 DNA only is kept here, 24 bases in frame from base 1. The paper's findings and limits, for the study overall: Total diversity estimates from one million sequenced T cells were considered lower bounds and underestimates. As age increased, observed TCR beta diversity per million T cells dropped in a roughly linear way, and a significant reduction was already evident by age about 40. Because donor CMV infection status was unknown, age-related changes in expanded clonotypes were potentially confounded. Observed TCR beta diversity correlated strongly with the percentage of naive T cells measured by flow cytometry. Conclusive comparison of naive and antigen-experienced compartments was prevented by the profiling of bulk unsorted PBMCs. The long-lived group showed more naive CD4+ T cells, fewer expanded clones and increased TCR diversity than the aged group, suggesting age selection.

Rearrangement joined TRBV20-1 to TRBJ2-7; no D segment can be confidently identified. The material sequenced was blood. This receptor was taken from a man aged 35-49 years in good health. The CDR3 sequence is CGDYEQYF. DNA sequence: TGCGGGGACTACGAGCAGTACTTC.